One sample yielded the 23 T cell receptor beta chains listed below, sequenced in a study of somatic mutations in cytotoxic T cells in rheumatoid arthritis. Sequencing was performed with immunoSEQ multiplex PCR; in TCRdb, only in-frame clones are kept and a portion is missing. The table has tens of thousands of clones, under 90% seen once. Material: CD8+ T cells sorted from blood. These receptors were collected from a man in his forties in good health.

V usage is TRBV7-9 and J usage is TRBJ2-7, with 12 positions matching TRBD1. The V and J ends lost 6 bases and 6 bases, in that order; junction bases with no gene match: 9. Germline CDR1 and CDR2: SEHNR and FQNEAQ (reference sequence). This CDR3 is built from 15 residues. Here the CDR3 DNA reads TGTGCCAGCAGTTCACCGGGACAGGGGGCAGGCGAGCAGTACTTC. Translating gives CASSSPGQGAGEQYF.

This clone appeared a few times. The rearrangement joins TRBV19 to TRBJ2-2; a possible D gene is TRBD2 (5 bases). V shed 4 bases and J shed 8 bases, with 17 bases lying between them. CDR1 and CDR2 (germline): LNHDA, SQIVND (reference sequence). The CDR3 is 15 amino acids. This CDR3 is CASSTPDGDVGELFF. The CDR3, as DNA: TGTGCCAGTAGTACCCCGGACGGGGATGTAGGGGAGCTGTTTTTT.

In this sample, this clone turned up once. This chain links TRBV4-3 with TRBJ1-2, with D possibly TRBD1 on 5 matching bases. The CDR3 has 14 residues. The ends were cut back, 4 bases at V and 6 bases at J, with 15 bases in the middle. Germline V gene sequence: CDR1 LGHNA, CDR2 YSLEER. The CDR3 loop is CASSPISQGDGYTF. CDR3 coding DNA: TGCGCCAGCAGCCCCATTAGCCAGGGCGATGGCTACACCTTC.

This rearrangement joins TRBV30 to TRBJ1-5; weak D call: TRBD1 (5 bases). Germline CDR1 GTSNPN, CDR2 SVGIG (reference sequence). The CDR3 contains 14 residues. The V and J ends lost 1 base and 3 bases respectively, with 10 bases between them. The CDR3 protein is CAWSADSDNQPQHF. CDR3 DNA sequence: TGTGCCTGGAGTGCCGACAGTGACAATCAGCCCCAGCATTTT.

V usage is TRBV13 and J usage is TRBJ1-1; D may be TRBD1 (6 bases). The length of the CDR3 is 14 residues. V lost 5 bases and J 3 bases, leaving 13 bases between the germline ends. In germline, CDR1 is PRHDT, CDR2 FYEKMQ (reference sequence). The CDR3 DNA is TGTGCCAGCAGCGGGACTCCAGGGGACACTGAAGCTTTCTTT. Translating it yields CASSGTPGDTEAFF.

This chain connects TRBV10-3 to TRBJ2-3, with 7 bases fitting TRBD1. CDR3 length: 14 amino acids. The germline V gene encodes CDR1 ENHRY and CDR2 SYGVKD. The V gene end was trimmed by 11 bases and the J gene end by 2 bases; junction bases not matched to a gene: 10. The CDR3 DNA is TGTGCCTCCGCCAGGGACAGCAACACAGATACGCAGTATTTT. It codes for CASARDSNTDTQYF.

The rearrangement joins TRBV9 to TRBJ2-7, with 9 bases that match TRBD1. Trimming at V came to 2 bases and at J to 2 bases, leaving 5 bases not matched to a gene. Germline lookup yields CDR1 SGDLS and CDR2 YYNGEE. This CDR3 has 15 residues. CDR3 sequence (DNA): TGTGCCAGCAGCGTTCAGGGACAGGGCGCCTACGAGCAGTACTTC. Encoded protein: CASSVQGQGAYEQYF.

This clone was observed a handful of times. DNA of the CDR3: TGTGCCAGCAGTGCCAGCGAGTACACTGAAGCTTTCTTT. Translating gives CASSASEYTEAFF. The chain recombines TRBV6-4 with TRBJ1-1; D unclear. Germline V lookup: CDR1 MRHNA, CDR2 SNTAGT. The CDR3 is made up of 13 amino acids. V lost 4 bases to trimming and J lost 3 bases, with 9 bases between them.

J is TRBJ1-2 and V is TRBV4-2; perhaps TRBD1 as D (6 bases). Germline-derived CDR1 and CDR2 are LGHNA and YNFKEQ. V was shortened by 3 bases and J by 2 bases, with 7 bases between the two germline ends. The CDR3 consists of 13 residues. CDR3 amino acids: CASSHGGNYGYTF. The CDR3 nucleotides read TGTGCCAGCAGCCACGGGGGCAACTATGGCTACACCTTC.

V is TRBV27 and J is TRBJ1-4; D is possibly TRBD1 (6 bases). CDR3 size: 16 residues. V lost 1 base and J 5 bases, leaving 14 bases between the germline ends. Germline values: CDR1 MNHEY, CDR2 SMNVEV (reference sequence). CDR3 region: CASSLYWGHSNEKLFF. The CDR3 coding sequence is TGTGCCAGCAGTTTATATTGGGGACACTCGAATGAAAAACTGTTTTTT.

The V gene is TRBV7-9, the J gene TRBJ2-5; tentatively, D is TRBD2 (5 bases). CDR1 SEHNR and CDR2 FQNEAQ come from the germline V gene (reference sequence). Trimming shortened V by 3 bases and J by 1 base, and 12 bases separated the two germline ends. The CDR3 is made up of 15 amino acids. As DNA, the CDR3 is TGTGCCAGCAGCTTGGAGCCGGGATTCCAAGAGACCCAGTACTTC. It yields the protein CASSLEPGFQETQYF.

V is TRBV29-1 and J is TRBJ2-1; 13 bases line up with TRBD2. Trimming removed 6 bases from V and 5 bases from J; junction bases left unmatched: 4. Germline values: CDR1 SQVTM, CDR2 ANQGSEA. The CDR3 covers 14 residues. The CDR3 nucleotides read TGCAGCGTAGCCGGGACTAGCGGGAACAATGAGCAGTTCTTC. Residues: CSVAGTSGNNEQFF.

This sequence joins TRBV10-3 and TRBJ2-7; TRBD1 aligns across 11 bases. Trimming removed 0 bases from V and 4 bases from J; junction bases left unmatched: 5. Germline assignment: CDR1 ENHRY and CDR2 SYGVKD. The CDR3 sequence is 16 residues long. The CDR3 spells CAISESTGQGAYEQYF. CDR3 sequence (DNA): TGTGCCATCAGTGAGTCGACAGGACAGGGGGCTTACGAGCAGTACTTC.

This sequence joins TRBV11-2 and TRBJ2-1; no clear D gene. V shed 7 bases and J shed 5 bases, with 6 bases lying between them. This CDR3 comprises 11 residues. Germline values: CDR1 SGHAT, CDR2 FQNNGV. CDR3 nucleotide sequence: TGTGCCAGCAACCCGCACAATGAGCAGTTCTTC. Translation gives CASNPHNEQFF.

This clone was observed once. This chain uses TRBV7-9 with TRBJ1-1; no definite D call. The germline CDR1 and CDR2 sequences are SEHNR and FQNEAQ (reference sequence). The V end was cut by 3 bases, the J end by 0 bases, with 11 bases between. CDR3 size: 15 residues. CDR3 amino acids: CASSFVALMNTEAFF. For the CDR3, the DNA is TGTGCCAGCAGCTTTGTAGCATTAATGAACACTGAAGCTTTCTTT.

J is TRBJ2-1 and V is TRBV6-5; 9 bases match TRBD1. J lost 10 bases, V lost 5 bases, and 3 bases had no gene match. Germline V gives CDR1 MNHEY, CDR2 SVGAGI. This CDR3 has 12 amino acids. The CDR3 region is CASSDRGVEQFF. For the CDR3, the DNA is TGTGCCAGCAGTGACAGGGGGGTGGAGCAGTTCTTC.

V and J are TRBV4-1 and TRBJ1-6; TRBD1 might be the D (5 bases). CDR1 and CDR2 from the germline V gene are MGHRA and YSYEKL. V lost 0 bases and J lost 14, with 11 bases in between. The CDR3 covers 13 residues. The CDR3 protein is CASSQEGRVALHF. The CDR3 DNA follows: TGCGCCAGCAGCCAAGAGGGGCGTGTAGCCCTCCACTTT.

The genes are TRBV28 and TRBJ1-2; TRBD1 agrees at 8 bases. Trimming took 1 base from V and 4 from J; bases not matched to a gene: 5. CDR1 is MDHEN and CDR2 is SYDVKM in the germline V gene. The CDR3 loop spans 15 amino acids. CDR3 sequence (DNA): TGTGCCAGCAGTTTATCCCCGGACAGGGCCTATGGCTACACCTTC. It encodes CASSLSPDRAYGYTF.

The rearrangement links TRBV6-1 to TRBJ1-1; 7 bases agree with TRBD1. V trimming: 8 bases; J trimming: 1 base; junction bases outside the gene matches: 7. Germline V gene lookup returns CDR1 MNHNS and CDR2 SASEGT. The CDR3 loop spans 14 amino acids. The CDR3: CASRTTGPNTEAFF. The CDR3 coding sequence is TGTGCCAGCCGCACGACAGGGCCGAACACTGAAGCTTTCTTT.

The rearrangement uses TRBV28 and TRBJ1-1; 7 bases match TRBD1. The CDR3 covers 15 residues. The germline gives CDR1 MDHEN, CDR2 SYDVKM. J lost 7 bases, V lost 8 bases, and 16 bases had no gene match. The CDR3 reads CASVWGQKELVEAFF. The CDR3 DNA is TGTGCCAGCGTATGGGGACAGAAGGAGTTGGTTGAAGCTTTCTTT. The whole variable domain, filled in from reference TRBV28 and TRBJ1-1, reads DVKVTQSSRYLVKRTGEKVFLECVQDMDHENMFWYRQDPGLGLRLIYFSYDVKMKEKGDIPEGYSVSREKKERFSLILESASTNQTSMYLCASVWGQKELVEAFFGQGTRLTVV.

V gene TRBV4-3 combines with J gene TRBJ2-1; D is possibly TRBD2 (5 bases). This CDR3 is 15 amino acids long. V was cut by 1 base and J by 7 bases, with 14 bases left in between. Germline-derived CDR1 and CDR2 are LGHNA and YSLEER. CDR3 sequence (DNA): TGCGCCAGCAGCCAAGTGGCTAGCCAGTGGAATGAGCAGTTCTTC. Protein product: CASSQVASQWNEQFF.

This chain connects TRBV10-1 to TRBJ1-1; 9 bases fit TRBD1. Germline CDR1 WNHNN, CDR2 SYGVQD (reference sequence). The V and J ends lost 5 bases and 11 bases, in that order; junction bases with no gene match: 15. The CDR3 runs 15 residues. The CDR3 DNA is TGCGCCAGCAGTTTAAACCCCGCGGGACAGGGTGAGGCTTTCTTT. Protein sequence: CASSLNPAGQGEAFF.

The V gene is TRBV13, the J gene TRBJ1-2, with TRBD1 identical over 9 bases. Germline loops: CDR1 PRHDT, CDR2 FYEKMQ (reference sequence). The junction had 10 bases not matched to a gene; V was cut back by 5 bases and J by 3 bases. The CDR3 is 16 residues long. The CDR3 is CASSREPGQGYYGYTF. In nucleotides, the CDR3 is TGTGCCAGCAGCCGAGAACCGGGACAGGGCTACTATGGCTACACCTTC.